The present TCR beta chain was sequenced within a study of cytomegalovirus exposure and HLA in healthy donors (dated by TCRdb to about 2017). About the study as a whole: An earlier analysis of roughly 500 of the donors reported 250 to 300 Gb of sequence data and 95 million to 130 million unique TCR beta sequences obtained from about 179 million T cells. Roughly 290 gigabases of sequencing data and 70 million to 100 million unique TCR sequences made up an early release that covered under 750 HLA-typed donors. Of the roughly 400 genotyped donors, about 84% fell in the genetic ancestry cluster associated with self-reported Caucasian donors. The study aimed to test whether cataloging public T cell receptors could reveal signatures of past pathogen exposure. The study used immunosequencing to profile the T cell repertoires of approximately 630 subjects and linked those repertoires to cytomegalovirus serostatus. Along with the approximately 700-subject first cohort, a separate validation cohort of some 130 different subjects was used. High-throughput TCR immunosequencing, statistical association of individual TCRs with disease status, and machine learning were combined to predict cytomegalovirus infection status. A later analysis re-analyzed previously published TCR beta repertoires from 660 or so donors and added high-resolution HLA genotyping to study TCR occurrence patterns. The later analysis used no new phenotypic data to find candidate immune exposures, relying instead on TCR beta sequences and their occurrence across donors. To decide whether each TCR beta V gene segment behaved as functional or pseudogenic, an earlier analysis of approximately 620 of the donors relied on high-throughput TCR beta sequencing. Donor age, sex, ethnicity and CMV serostatus were collected together with the repertoire data. A later genetic analysis took genome-wide SNP genotypes for about three fifths of the 666 donors and used that subset as a discovery cohort. All discovery cohort repertoires had been generated using a single sequencing platform. HLA typing covered class I and class II loci at four-digit resolution. Typing coverage varied by locus: roughly 629-630 donors for A, B, C, DRB1 and DQB1; approximately 500 for DQA1; some 610 for DPA1; 450 to 480 for DPB1. A handful of DR-DQ haplotypes were handled as single units for association and clustering because linkage in the cohort was strong. Across 398 genotyped donors of the cohort, an average of roughly 200,000 unique TCR beta nucleotide sequences per donor were sequenced, and about a sixth of those sequences were non-productive.

A remark on this clone: This receptor's antigen is unknown. Base qualities are not at hand, and no much larger clone is one base apart.

Taken from the germline V gene, the CDR1 and CDR2 loops are SNHLY and FYNNEI. The CDR3 starts with the cysteine, ends with the phenylalanine, and has 16 residues. The kept DNA is CDR3 alone, 48 bases in frame from the first base. V lost 6 bases and J lost 4 bases, and the count of bases not matched to a germline gene is 5. The library was generated by the immunoSEQ multiplex PCR assay. A mixture of 60 forward primers for TCR Vbeta segments and 13 reverse primers for TCR Jbeta segments was used in the multiplex PCR. Amplification of the CDR3 region of rearranged TCR beta genes was performed with a multiplex PCR assay on genomic DNA. The amplified TCR beta libraries were sequenced on the Illumina HiSeq System as 87-base-pair reads. The authors processed their data as follows. A later analysis tallied 75 million to 95 million unique TCR beta chains across the approximately 670 repertoires, and about 10 million of those chains were shared by two or more donors. A nearest-neighbor algorithm error-corrected the raw reads and collapsed the reads into unique sequences, merging closely related sequences to remove PCR and sequencing errors. V, D and J gene segments were assigned by aligning CDR3 sequences to IMGT reference sequences. Each retained sequence needed at least a six-nucleotide match to both a V gene segment and a J gene segment. A rearrangement was called productive if the CDR3 had no stop codons and remained in frame with V and J, and every other rearrangement was called non-productive. CDR3 was defined by IMGT convention, running from the second conserved V-encoded cysteine to the conserved J-encoded phenylalanine. The earlier analysis of 587 of the donors excluded any sequence lacking an unambiguous match to a single V gene segment. In an earlier analysis of a few hundred of the donors, V segments were called functional above 56.7% productive rearrangements and were called segregating when the between-donor standard deviation exceeded 5%. A statistical classification framework was developed to diagnose cytomegalovirus status using the catalog of TCR beta chain sequences. V and J gene assignment, in a later analysis, came from comparing TCR nucleotide sequences with IMGT/GENE-DB human TR gene sequences. A later analysis assigned CDR3 sequences and most-parsimonious VDJ recombination scenarios with the TCRdist pipeline. In a later analysis, each TCR beta chain was defined by its CDR3 amino acid sequence together with its V-gene family, and reads lacking a unique V-gene family were excluded. In a later analysis, some 600 highly shared, low-generation-probability nucleotide sequences were removed to address suspected cross-contamination and a sequencing artifact. A later analysis calculated a clonal expansion index for each public chain from normalized within-repertoire ranks of inferred template counts. In a later analysis, generation probabilities were computed using a VDJ recombination model fitted to out-of-frame rearrangements, and the results were checked against IGoR. A later analysis scored TCR-TCR, TCR-HLA and TCR-CMV co-occurrence with hypergeometric tests, applying a repertoire-size bias correction to TCR pairs. False discovery rates were estimated in a later analysis by permuting HLA or CMV assignments 20 times. In a later analysis, co-occurring TCRs were grouped using DBSCAN, and TCRdist sequence similarity was added for clustering within HLA-allele-positive subsets. Co-occurrence clustering excluded repertoires with fewer than 30,000 or more than 120,000 public chains, plus five with anomalous nucleotide sharing. TCRdb mirrors the immuneACCESS table, restricted to in-frame sequences. Some clones are absent from its copies; in checked studies, under half trace to an unresolved V gene, and the reason for the others is unknown. V and J calls and clone size are as listed in that table; D and trimming were resolved from the DNA. Present in this sample are 150,000 to 180,000 clones, around 74% of which were seen just once. In total, the top ten clones hold 2.8% of the sample.

In total, over 600 healthy bone marrow donors made up the cohort. Cohort members were all nominally healthy when sampled, although unrecorded immune exposures were likely present. The donor tested CMV seronegative and was one of the 352 seronegative cohort members. A peripheral blood sample was collected from each donor, and TCR beta sequencing was performed on peripheral blood mononuclear cells. The Qiagen DNeasy Blood Extraction Kit was used to extract genomic DNA from the blood cell samples. What the authors observed across the whole study: In a later genetic analysis, fewer N-insertions in productive TCRs were reported among donors in an Asian-associated ancestry cluster than the roughly 700-donor mean. In a later analysis, 15,000 to 20,000 TCR beta sequences were associated with specific HLA alleles at a false discovery rate of 0.05. A group of highly shared sequence variants was considered likely to be a technical artifact of the sequencing pipeline. In this cohort, only TCR beta chains were sequenced, and detectable features were limited by the absence of alpha or paired-chain data. In both the original and validation cohorts, the classifier was reported to diagnose cytomegalovirus status with high specificity and sensitivity. A later analysis found that most CMV-associated TCR beta chains appeared HLA-restricted, with HLA associations seemingly driven largely by CMV exposure. V-gene and J-gene trimming of TCR beta chains was associated with a missense DCLRE1C variant in a later genetic analysis, and the association was replicated in an independent cohort. In the study, approximately 160 TCR beta chains were listed as associated with cytomegalovirus. Because some donors lacked HLA typing at each locus, the association tests relied only on the typed subset. In a later analysis, several top co-occurrence clusters were reported to appear linked to parvovirus B19, influenza, CMV and Epstein-Barr virus. A further reported finding was that TCR beta sequences accurately predicted the HLA-A and HLA-B alleles for most subjects in the first cohort. In a later analysis, HLA-associated TCR beta chains were found to be more clonally expanded and to have lower generation probabilities than equally common non-associated chains. Some IMGT-functional V segments, including TRBV6-2 and TRBV6-3, could not be told apart with the 87-base-pair reads, so those segments were excluded. Because counts were too low, more than 15 rarely observed V segments, including chromosome 9 orphons, were left out of the earlier analysis of 587 of the donors. In an earlier analysis of some 500 of the donors, most TCR beta V segments appeared in productive rearrangements about 90% or about 30% of the time, broadly matching IMGT annotations. The only immune exposure information available for the cohort was CMV serostatus. A few of the identified cytomegalovirus-associated TCR beta chains were confirmed in vitro to be specific for cytomegalovirus antigens. The presence/absence analyses assumed that sequencing depth was roughly uniform across donors, and that assumption may not be true. According to the authors, the approach could potentially be generalized to other disease states and immunological phenotypes. While some public TCRs were present in many individuals, most TCR sequences turned up only very rarely across donors. In a later analysis, the rate of TCR association differed among HLA loci, with DRB1 alleles having the most associated TCRs and HLA-C alleles having the fewest. Assigning TCR associations to individual alleles was difficult when HLA alleles, especially DR and DQ, strongly co-occurred. Correlated functional status among segregating V segments might be attributable to linkage disequilibrium, but an unknown experimental factor could not be ruled out.

This TCR derives from a man aged 18-30 years in good health and CMV-seronegative. What was sequenced was PBMCs. This sequence uses TRBV2 and TRBJ2-2; 13 junctional bases match TRBD2. The CDR3 region reads CASSPTSGGITGELFF. Here is the DNA: TGTGCCAGCAGCCCGACTAGCGGGGGGATCACCGGGGAGCTGTTTTTT.